The entry below describes one T cell receptor (beta chain). The data were taken from a study of blood T cell repertoires in COVID-19. Overall study: Researchers got acute and convalescent COVID-19 samples from the United States, Italy and Spain. Sample material is recorded as cDNA or gDNA derived from T cells, B-cell-depleted T cells, or PBMCs.

The CDR3 runs 16 residues. The germline gives CDR1 MGHDK, CDR2 SYGVNS. Trimming cost V 3 bases and J 11 bases; bases outside gene matches: 11. Under the authors' procedure: Reference gene primer amplification yielded estimated nucleated cell counts. Profiling relied on immunoSEQ multiplex PCR, and the TCRdb table lists in-frame clones only, not all of them. The DNA was the basis for D and trimming; V, J and clone size are from that table. The sample includes roughly 46,000 clones, about nine tenths of them seen just once. The clonotype comes from a human donor in a cohort sampled during active COVID-19. The specimen sequenced was peripheral blood. V gene TRBV25-1 combines with J gene TRBJ1-6, with 9 bases identical to TRBD1. The DNA for the CDR3 is TGTGCCAGCAGTGACGGTTTCGGGACAGGGTATCCACCCCTCCACTTT. Residues: CASSDGFGTGYPPLHF.